This record covers a single T cell receptor (beta chain). Its antigen is currently unknown. This entry belongs to a study of OX40 agonist ivuxolimab in advanced cancers. Study-level findings and limits: Among the lowest peripheral clonal expansion occurred in 0.1-3.0 mg/kg partial responders. Researchers did not establish what antigens the expanded peripheral T cells target. With doses of 0.1 to 3.0 mg/kg, CD4+ and CD8+ blood T cells had undergone clonal expansion by week 6.

Profiled with immunoSEQ multiplex PCR; TCRdb holds only in-frame clones, not every one. This table holds approximately 100,000 clones, over 75% found once. Germline values: CDR1 LNHDA, CDR2 SQIVND (reference sequence). V was pared by 4 bases and J by 4 bases, with 10 bases of the junction left unmatched. The CDR3 contains 16 residues. The rearrangement joins TRBV19 to TRBJ2-7, with 10 bases lining up with TRBD2. The receptor's source is an adult with an advanced solid tumor such as melanoma, head and neck, liver or kidney cancer. The sequences come from CD4+ or CD8+ T cells sorted from blood, collected in a trial of the OX40 agonist ivuxolimab. Written as DNA, the CDR3 is TGTGCCAGTAGTAGCCTAGCGGGAGTAGCGCCGTACGAGCAGTACTTC. Translated, it gives CASSSLAGVAPYEQYF.